This TCR beta chain was captured by sequencing in a study of CD8 T cells in ankylosing spondylitis. CDR3 length: 14 amino acids. V was pared by 4 bases and J by 9 bases, with 16 bases between. TCRdb re-called the 5' RACE reads through MiXCR, storing one row per CDR3 protein. The sample yields approximately 340,000 distinct CDR3 sequences, roughly 14% seen once. This clonotype turned up a few times. As yet, its antigen is unknown. Notes on the study in general: It was reported that disease-linked clones were significantly enriched in matched ankylosing spondylitis synovial fluid. A motif in TCR beta, a set of 8 or 9 highly homologous variants, appeared characteristic of ankylosing spondylitis blood.

The chain employs TRBV12-3 or TRBV12-4 and TRBJ2-1; D may be TRBD2 (7 bases). The TCR was taken from a male donor with ankylosing spondylitis or in good health (not recorded which). Material: blood, either unsorted or a sorted T cell fraction (not recorded which). In DNA form, the CDR3 reads TGTGCCAGCAGTTCTTGGGGGGGCGAGGGTGAGCAGTTCTTC. Its translation is CASSSWGGEGEQFF.